This T cell receptor beta chain originates from a study of T cell repertoires in cytomegalovirus infection. Study in general: CMV epitopes in the study were HLA-C-restricted (recently identified) and HLA-B-restricted (well studied). Carrying CMV and the relevant HLA type showed in public TCR beta signatures. Regarding the study as a whole: Ex vivo, HLA-C-restricted CMV-specific TCR beta clonotypes prevailed over the rest of the response.

V lost 5 bases and J 1 base, leaving 8 bases between the germline ends. CDR1 and CDR2 (germline): SGHVS, FNYEAQ. The CDR3 is 13 amino acids. TCRdb processed the reads anew with MiXCR; each CDR3 protein has one entry. This table has approximately 600,000 distinct CDR3 sequences, about 39% appearing once. This clonotype was observed a handful of times. Its target is unknown. A much larger clone is a single base away; this may be a read error. V gene TRBV7-6 combines with J gene TRBJ1-1; TRBD1 might be the D (5 bases). The receptor was isolated from a human donor in good health (CMV status not recorded). Some clones in this sample may be carry-over from other donors' samples. The input for sequencing was cultured PBMCs, taken from culture after CMV antigen stimulation. The CDR3 DNA reads TGTGCCAGCAGCGCACAGGAGAACACTGAAGCTTTCTTT. Translation: CASSAQENTEAFF.